The rows below give T cell receptor beta chains drawn from one sample of a study of blood T cell repertoires in COVID-19. TCRdb keeps only in-frame clones here, not all; method: immunoSEQ multiplex PCR. The data contain some 35,000 clones, 80% to 90% of them singletons. The sequencing input was peripheral blood. These receptor sequences come from a man in his forties or fifties with acute or convalescent COVID-19. Each CDR3 is given with its conserved first and last residue. Fields, in order: J gene, clone size, D gene, V gene, CDR3 DNA, CDR3 protein. A D gene is named only where the DNA matches it firmly. Some rows mark clone size as missing; the rest say once, few, many or name a class of expanded clone.

J gene: TRBJ1-1; clone size: .; D gene: TRBD1; V gene: TRBV30; CDR3 DNA: TGTGCCTGGAGGCCCGGGACAGGGGGAGAGGGCACTGAAGCTTTCTTT; CDR3 protein: CAWRPGTGGEGTEAFF
J gene: TRBJ2-3; clone size: .; D gene: TRBD2; V gene: TRBV7-7; CDR3 DNA: TGTGCCAGCAGCAGCGGGACCCGGGCCCCAGATACGCAGTATTTT; CDR3 protein: CASSSGTRAPDTQYF
J gene: TRBJ1-1; clone size: once; D gene: .; V gene: TRBV5-1; CDR3 DNA: TGCGCCAGCAGCTTGGAGTCCTATTCTGGGAACACTGAAGCTTTCTTT; CDR3 protein: CASSLESYSGNTEAFF
J gene: TRBJ2-5; clone size: .; D gene: .; V gene: TRBV7-2; CDR3 DNA: TGTGCCAGCAGCTTTACGAGCTCGGAGACAGAGACCCAGTACTTC; CDR3 protein: CASSFTSSETETQYF
J gene: TRBJ2-3; clone size: .; D gene: TRBD1; V gene: TRBV30; CDR3 DNA: TGTGCCTGGAGTCCGGGGACAGGGAGCACAGATACGCAGTATTTT; CDR3 protein: CAWSPGTGSTDTQYF
J gene: TRBJ2-3; clone size: .; D gene: TRBD1; V gene: TRBV7-4; CDR3 DNA: TGTGCCAGCACACGCCGGACAGGCCCCACAGATACGCAGTATTTT; CDR3 protein: CASTRRTGPTDTQYF
J gene: TRBJ2-2; clone size: .; D gene: .; V gene: TRBV10-3; CDR3 DNA: TGTGCCACCTTCTCCGGGGTAAAAATAGGGGAGCTGTTTTTT; CDR3 protein: CATFSGVKIGELFF
J gene: TRBJ1-5; clone size: .; D gene: .; V gene: TRBV6-1; CDR3 DNA: TGTGCCAGCAGTGAAGTCACAGGGAGTAGTCAGCCCCAGCATTTT; CDR3 protein: CASSEVTGSSQPQHF
J gene: TRBJ1-1; clone size: .; D gene: .; V gene: TRBV6-4; CDR3 DNA: TGTGCCAGCAGTGCCCTAAACTTCATAGCTGAAGCTTTCTTT; CDR3 protein: CASSALNFIAEAFF
J gene: TRBJ1-2; clone size: .; D gene: .; V gene: TRBV11-2; CDR3 DNA: TGTGCCAGCAGCAAACAGGGAGATGGCTACACCTTC; CDR3 protein: CASSKQGDGYTF
J gene: TRBJ2-5; clone size: .; D gene: .; V gene: TRBV6-4; CDR3 DNA: TGTGCCAGCAGTGACGTTAGAGGAGGGACCCAGTACTTC; CDR3 protein: CASSDVRGGTQYF
J gene: TRBJ2-5; clone size: .; D gene: TRBD1; V gene: TRBV5-1; CDR3 DNA: TGCGCCAGCAGCTATCACCGGGACAGGGTACAGACCCAGTACTTC; CDR3 protein: CASSYHRDRVQTQYF
J gene: TRBJ2-7; clone size: .; D gene: .; V gene: TRBV4-1; CDR3 DNA: TGCGCCAGCAGCCCAACCGGCGGGGAGCAGTACTTC; CDR3 protein: CASSPTGGEQYF
J gene: TRBJ1-2; clone size: few; D gene: TRBD1; V gene: TRBV6-5; CDR3 DNA: TGTGCCAGCAGTACCAGACAGGGAGCTAACTATGGCTACACCTTC; CDR3 protein: CASSTRQGANYGYTF
J gene: TRBJ2-3; clone size: .; D gene: .; V gene: TRBV9; CDR3 DNA: TGTGCCAGCAGCACTCCCCCCGTGGATACGCAGTATTTT; CDR3 protein: CASSTPPVDTQYF
J gene: TRBJ2-7; clone size: .; D gene: TRBD1; V gene: TRBV9; CDR3 DNA: TGTGCCAGCAGCCCTACCCTAGGGACAGGGAAGACCTACGAGCAGTACTTC; CDR3 protein: CASSPTLGTGKTYEQYF
J gene: TRBJ2-5; clone size: few; D gene: TRBD1; V gene: TRBV7-3; CDR3 DNA: TGTGCCAGCAGCTTAACAGGGGGCGCGGAGACCCAGTACTTC; CDR3 protein: CASSLTGGAETQYF
J gene: TRBJ2-1; clone size: once; D gene: .; V gene: TRBV10-2; CDR3 DNA: TGCGCCAGCGCCAGAGGGTCGCAGTTCTTC; CDR3 protein: CASARGSQFF
J gene: TRBJ2-2; clone size: .; D gene: .; V gene: TRBV6-4; CDR3 DNA: TGTGCCAGCGAAGAGAGTCCATCGGCCGGGGAGCTGTTTTTT; CDR3 protein: CASEESPSAGELFF
J gene: TRBJ1-6; clone size: .; D gene: .; V gene: TRBV2; CDR3 DNA: TGTGCCAGCAGTGAAGCGGTTGAGGGTGGTCCCCTCCACTTT; CDR3 protein: CASSEAVEGGPLHF
J gene: TRBJ1-1; clone size: .; D gene: .; V gene: TRBV19; CDR3 DNA: TGTGCCAGTAGTATAATGGTGGGAGACACTGAAGCTTTCTTT; CDR3 protein: CASSIMVGDTEAFF
J gene: TRBJ2-5; clone size: .; D gene: .; V gene: TRBV11-2; CDR3 DNA: TGTGCCAGCAGTTTGACATTGCAAGAGACCCAGTACTTC; CDR3 protein: CASSLTLQETQYF
J gene: TRBJ1-6; clone size: .; D gene: .; V gene: TRBV7-8; CDR3 DNA: TGTGCCAGCACCACAGGTCGAGACAGCCCCAATTCACCCCTCCACTTT; CDR3 protein: CASTTGRDSPNSPLHF
J gene: TRBJ1-5; clone size: .; D gene: TRBD1; V gene: TRBV6-5; CDR3 DNA: TGTGCCAGCAGTCCCGAAGAGGGGGCGCATCAGCCCCAGCATTTT; CDR3 protein: CASSPEEGAHQPQHF
J gene: TRBJ2-1; clone size: .; D gene: .; V gene: TRBV13; CDR3 DNA: TGTGCCAGCAGCTCCGGACTCGTAGCGGCTTACAATGAGCAGTTCTTC; CDR3 protein: CASSSGLVAAYNEQFF
J gene: TRBJ2-3; clone size: .; D gene: .; V gene: TRBV12-3/TRBV12-4; CDR3 DNA: TGTGCCAGCAGTTTCATAGGGGCAGATACGCAGTATTTT; CDR3 protein: CASSFIGADTQYF
J gene: TRBJ1-1; clone size: .; D gene: TRBD1; V gene: TRBV5-1; CDR3 DNA: TGCGCCAGCAGCTCCTGGGGACAGGGGGGCACTGAAGCTTTCTTT; CDR3 protein: CASSSWGQGGTEAFF
J gene: TRBJ2-1; clone size: .; D gene: TRBD2; V gene: TRBV2; CDR3 DNA: TGTGCCAGCAGGACTAGCGGTCTTACCTACAATGAGCAGTTCTTC; CDR3 protein: CASRTSGLTYNEQFF
J gene: TRBJ1-3; clone size: once; D gene: .; V gene: TRBV7-2; CDR3 DNA: TGTGCCAGCAGCCCGGGTGGCATCGGAAACACCATATATTTT; CDR3 protein: CASSPGGIGNTIYF
J gene: TRBJ2-3; clone size: .; D gene: .; V gene: TRBV11-2; CDR3 DNA: TGTGCCAGCAGCTTAGGTATAAATACGCAGTATTTT; CDR3 protein: CASSLGINTQYF
J gene: TRBJ2-3; clone size: .; D gene: TRBD2; V gene: TRBV29-1; CDR3 DNA: TGCAGCGCTTGGACTAGCGGGAGGGTAAGAACAGATACGCAGTATTTT; CDR3 protein: CSAWTSGRVRTDTQYF
J gene: TRBJ2-1; clone size: .; D gene: TRBD2; V gene: TRBV11-2; CDR3 DNA: TGTGCCAGCAGCTTACCGCATATAGTAGCGGGAGATCCAGACAATGAGCAGTTCTTC; CDR3 protein: CASSLPHIVAGDPDNEQFF
J gene: TRBJ2-5; clone size: .; D gene: TRBD1; V gene: TRBV19; CDR3 DNA: TGTGCCAGCACCGGAGGGACAGGGGCCCAAGAGACCCAGTACTTC; CDR3 protein: CASTGGTGAQETQYF
J gene: TRBJ1-5; clone size: few; D gene: TRBD1; V gene: TRBV2; CDR3 DNA: TGTGCCAGCAGTGTTGACGGAGGGGGCAACAATCAGCCCCAGCATTTT; CDR3 protein: CASSVDGGGNNQPQHF
J gene: TRBJ2-2; clone size: .; D gene: .; V gene: TRBV10-3; CDR3 DNA: TGTGCCATCAGTGGGCCAGACAGGAAAGCCGGGGAGCTGTTTTTT; CDR3 protein: CAISGPDRKAGELFF
J gene: TRBJ2-5; clone size: .; D gene: TRBD1; V gene: TRBV5-5; CDR3 DNA: TGTGCCAGCAGCTTGGGGACAGGGGGGGTCAAAGAGACCCAGTACTTC; CDR3 protein: CASSLGTGGVKETQYF
J gene: TRBJ2-3; clone size: .; D gene: TRBD1; V gene: TRBV5-1; CDR3 DNA: TGCGCCAGCAGCGGGACAGGGGGTACAGATACGCAGTATTTT; CDR3 protein: CASSGTGGTDTQYF
J gene: TRBJ2-6; clone size: .; D gene: .; V gene: TRBV28; CDR3 DNA: TGTGCCAGCAGTTTATTACAGGGCTCTGGGGCCAACGTCCTGACTTTC; CDR3 protein: CASSLLQGSGANVLTF
J gene: TRBJ1-4; clone size: .; D gene: TRBD1; V gene: TRBV3-1/TRBV3-2; CDR3 DNA: TGTGCCAGCGGGACAGGCTCAACTAATGAAAAACTGTTTTTT; CDR3 protein: CASGTGSTNEKLFF
J gene: TRBJ1-2; clone size: .; D gene: .; V gene: TRBV4-1; CDR3 DNA: TGCGCCAGCAGCCAAGATAGTTCCGGGGGTGGCTACACCTTC; CDR3 protein: CASSQDSSGGGYTF
J gene: TRBJ1-6; clone size: .; D gene: .; V gene: TRBV7-9; CDR3 DNA: TGTGCCAGCAGCCCCAACAGGGACTCACCCCTCCACTTT; CDR3 protein: CASSPNRDSPLHF
J gene: TRBJ2-3; clone size: .; D gene: TRBD2; V gene: TRBV6-2/TRBV6-3; CDR3 DNA: TGTGCCAGCAGTAGCGGGAGCTCAGATACGCAGTATTTT; CDR3 protein: CASSSGSSDTQYF
J gene: TRBJ2-1; clone size: .; D gene: .; V gene: TRBV25-1; CDR3 DNA: TGTGCCAGCGCGAGGGCTTCGGGCTATGAGCAGTTCTTC; CDR3 protein: CASARASGYEQFF
J gene: TRBJ1-1; clone size: .; D gene: .; V gene: TRBV20-1; CDR3 DNA: TGCAGTGCTAGTCGAGGTCCCAGGGACACTGAAGCTTTCTTT; CDR3 protein: CSASRGPRDTEAFF
J gene: TRBJ1-1; clone size: .; D gene: TRBD1; V gene: TRBV3-1/TRBV3-2; CDR3 DNA: TGTGCCAGCAGCCAAGGTGACAGGGGGACTGAAGCTTTCTTT; CDR3 protein: CASSQGDRGTEAFF
J gene: TRBJ2-7; clone size: .; D gene: TRBD2; V gene: TRBV13; CDR3 DNA: TGTGCCAGCAGCTTATCAACTAGCGGGAGGGCCGCCGAGCAGTACTTC; CDR3 protein: CASSLSTSGRAAEQYF
J gene: TRBJ1-6; clone size: few; D gene: .; V gene: TRBV5-4; CDR3 DNA: TGTGCCAGCAGCTTGGTTGGCATTAATTCACCCCTCCACTTT; CDR3 protein: CASSLVGINSPLHF
J gene: TRBJ1-4; clone size: .; D gene: .; V gene: TRBV6-5; CDR3 DNA: TGTGCCAGCAGTTACTCGACAACAGGGCGGAGTGAAAAACTGTTTTTT; CDR3 protein: CASSYSTTGRSEKLFF
J gene: TRBJ1-2; clone size: .; D gene: TRBD1; V gene: TRBV19; CDR3 DNA: TGTGCCAGTAGTATTTTAGCAGGGGGCTATGGCTACACCTTC; CDR3 protein: CASSILAGGYGYTF
J gene: TRBJ2-3; clone size: .; D gene: TRBD2; V gene: TRBV5-1; CDR3 DNA: TGCGCCAGCAGCTCTGGACTAGCCAAGGGAGATACGCAGTATTTT; CDR3 protein: CASSSGLAKGDTQYF
J gene: TRBJ2-7; clone size: .; D gene: TRBD1; V gene: TRBV5-5; CDR3 DNA: TGTGCCAGCAGCTCGGGACAGGCCAACTACGAGCAGTACTTC; CDR3 protein: CASSSGQANYEQYF
J gene: TRBJ2-3; clone size: .; D gene: TRBD2; V gene: TRBV2; CDR3 DNA: TGTGCCAGCAGCGGGACTAGCGGGGGCCTATCCGGCACAGATACGCAGTATTTT; CDR3 protein: CASSGTSGGLSGTDTQYF
J gene: TRBJ1-3; clone size: .; D gene: .; V gene: TRBV7-9; CDR3 DNA: TGTGCCAGCGAGGGACAAGTTGGAAACACCATATATTTT; CDR3 protein: CASEGQVGNTIYF
J gene: TRBJ2-7; clone size: few; D gene: TRBD2; V gene: TRBV7-9; CDR3 DNA: TGTGCCAGCAGCCCGCGGGAGTACGAGCAGTACTTC; CDR3 protein: CASSPREYEQYF
J gene: TRBJ2-1; clone size: .; D gene: .; V gene: TRBV18; CDR3 DNA: TGTGCCAGCTCACCACCAAGGGGCTACAATGAGCAGTTCTTC; CDR3 protein: CASSPPRGYNEQFF
J gene: TRBJ2-2; clone size: .; D gene: .; V gene: TRBV6-1; CDR3 DNA: TGTGCCAGCAGTGAAAGAGGGGGTGGCACCGGGGAGCTGTTTTTT; CDR3 protein: CASSERGGGTGELFF